The clone carrying this TCR beta chain is medium-sized in the sample. The data stem from a study of coeliac disease. Study context: Without high-resolution HLA typing, biased TRBV7-2 usage was examined as a proof of principle.

The germline V gene has CDR1 MDHEN and CDR2 SYDVKM. Trimming removed 8 bases from V and 4 bases from J, with 8 bases in between. This CDR3 has 12 amino acids. Repertoires were generated with immunoSEQ multiplex PCR, while TCRdb's copy carries only in-frame clones and drops some. The sample carries 2,000 to 3,000 clones, 66% recorded once. The clonotype originates from a woman in her 70s with celiac disease on a gluten-free diet. Sequenced material: lamina propria lymphocytes from the gut. The rearrangement joins TRBV28 to TRBJ1-4, with D hard to call. Here the CDR3 reads CASARFNEKLFF. In DNA form, the CDR3 reads TGTGCCAGCGCTAGGTTTAATGAAAAACTGTTTTTT. Full variable domain (rest looked up from reference TRBV28 and TRBJ1-4): DVKVTQSSRYLVKRTGEKVFLECVQDMDHENMFWYRQDPGLGLRLIYFSYDVKMKEKGDIPEGYSVSREKKERFSLILESASTNQTSMYLCASARFNEKLFFGSGTQLSVL.